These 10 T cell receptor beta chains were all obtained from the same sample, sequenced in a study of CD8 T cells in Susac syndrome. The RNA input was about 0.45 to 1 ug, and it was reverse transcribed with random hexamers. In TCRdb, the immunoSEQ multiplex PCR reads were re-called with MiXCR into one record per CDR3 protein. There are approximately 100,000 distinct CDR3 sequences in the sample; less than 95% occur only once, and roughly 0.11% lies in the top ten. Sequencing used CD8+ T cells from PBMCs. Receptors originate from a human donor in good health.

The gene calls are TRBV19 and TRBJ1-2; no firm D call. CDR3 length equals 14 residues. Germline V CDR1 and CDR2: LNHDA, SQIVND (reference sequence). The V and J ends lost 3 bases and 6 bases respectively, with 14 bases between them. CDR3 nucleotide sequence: TGTGCCAGTAGTATCAAAGCGGCCGGAGATGGCTACACCTTC. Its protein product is CASSIKAAGDGYTF.

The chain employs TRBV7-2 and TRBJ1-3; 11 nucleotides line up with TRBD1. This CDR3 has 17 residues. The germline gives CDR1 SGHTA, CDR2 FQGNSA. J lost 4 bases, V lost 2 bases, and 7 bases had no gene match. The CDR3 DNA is TGTGCCAGCAGCTTACCGGGACAGGGGGTGTCGGGAAACACCATATATTTT. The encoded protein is CASSLPGQGVSGNTIYF.

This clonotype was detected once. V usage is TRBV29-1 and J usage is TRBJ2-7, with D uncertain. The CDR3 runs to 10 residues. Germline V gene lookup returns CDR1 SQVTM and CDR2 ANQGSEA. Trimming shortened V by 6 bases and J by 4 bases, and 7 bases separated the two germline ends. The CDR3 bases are TGCAGCGTCTTAACATACGAGCAGTACTTC. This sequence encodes CSVLTYEQYF.

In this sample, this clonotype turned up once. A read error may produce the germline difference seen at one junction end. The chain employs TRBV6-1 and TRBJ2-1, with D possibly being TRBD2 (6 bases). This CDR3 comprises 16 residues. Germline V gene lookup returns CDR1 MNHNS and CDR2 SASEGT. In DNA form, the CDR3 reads TGTGCCAGCACCCTCTCCGGGGGTAGCTCCTACATTGAGCAGTTCTTC. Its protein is CASTLSGGSSYIEQFF.

CDR3 loop: CASSQAALDSSYEQYF. CDR3 DNA: TGCGCCAGCAGCCAAGCAGCTCTGGACTCTTCCTACGAGCAGTACTTC. V is TRBV4-1 and J is TRBJ2-7; D is possibly TRBD2 (5 bases). The CDR3 has 16 residues. The germline V gene encodes CDR1 MGHRA and CDR2 YSYEKL. The V end lost 1 base, the J end lost 1 base, and 14 bases lay between the germline ends.

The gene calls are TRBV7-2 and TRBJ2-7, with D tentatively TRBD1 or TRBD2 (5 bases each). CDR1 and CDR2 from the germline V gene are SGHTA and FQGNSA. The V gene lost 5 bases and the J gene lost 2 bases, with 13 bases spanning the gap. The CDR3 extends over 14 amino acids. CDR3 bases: TGTGCCAGCAGCCTGGGGACGGCAGCCTACGAGCAGTACTTC. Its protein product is CASSLGTAAYEQYF.

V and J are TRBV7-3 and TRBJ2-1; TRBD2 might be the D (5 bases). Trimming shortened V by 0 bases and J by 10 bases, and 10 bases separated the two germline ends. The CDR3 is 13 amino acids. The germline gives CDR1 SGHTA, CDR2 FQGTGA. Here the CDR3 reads CASSLTASSEQFF. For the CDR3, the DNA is TGTGCCAGCAGCTTAACTGCTAGCAGCGAGCAGTTCTTC.

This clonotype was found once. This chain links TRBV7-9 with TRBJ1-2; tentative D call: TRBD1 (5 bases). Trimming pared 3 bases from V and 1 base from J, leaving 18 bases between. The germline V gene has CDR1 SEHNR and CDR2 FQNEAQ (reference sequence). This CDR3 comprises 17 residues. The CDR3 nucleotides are TGTGCCAGCAGCTTCCCATCAATTCCTGGGGGTAACTATGGCTACACCTTC. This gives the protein CASSFPSIPGGNYGYTF.

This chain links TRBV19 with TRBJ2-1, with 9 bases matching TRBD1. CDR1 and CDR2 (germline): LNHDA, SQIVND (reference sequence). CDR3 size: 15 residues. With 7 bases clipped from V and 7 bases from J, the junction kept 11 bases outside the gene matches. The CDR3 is CASNLGQGKGNEQFF. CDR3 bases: TGTGCCAGTAACTTGGGACAGGGAAAAGGGAATGAGCAGTTCTTC.

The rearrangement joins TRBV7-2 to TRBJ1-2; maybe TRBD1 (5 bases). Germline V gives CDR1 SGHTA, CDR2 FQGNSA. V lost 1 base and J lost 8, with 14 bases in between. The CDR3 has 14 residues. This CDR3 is CASSLVQGEGGYTF. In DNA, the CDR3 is TGTGCCAGCAGCTTAGTTCAGGGAGAAGGAGGCTACACCTTC.